A single sample is the source of the 20 T cell receptor beta chains below, sequenced in a study of neurological immune-mediated disorders. TCRdb independently ran MiXCR on the 5' RACE reads; one entry per CDR3 protein. This table has about 92,000 distinct CDR3 sequences, roughly 3.2% appearing once. Input material: PBMCs. These receptors were obtained from a woman aged 45-59 years with multiple sclerosis.

This clonotype was seen at least ten times. The chain couples TRBV5-5 to TRBJ1-5; possibly TRBD1 for D (6 bases). Germline CDR1 and CDR2: SGHKS and YYEKEE (reference sequence). The V end lost 0 bases, the J end lost 2 bases, and 12 bases lay between the germline ends. This CDR3 is 16 amino acids long. The CDR3 protein is CASSLVKQGGNQPQHF. CDR3 bases: TGTGCCAGCAGCTTGGTTAAACAGGGAGGCAATCAGCCCCAGCATTTT.

This clonotype was seen at least ten times. The genes are TRBV5-1 and TRBJ2-5, with D perhaps matching TRBD1 (6 bases). The V end lost 1 base, the J end lost 3 bases, and 10 bases lay between the germline ends. Germline V gene data show CDR1 as SGHRS and CDR2 as YFSETQ. The CDR3 covers 14 residues. Written as DNA, the CDR3 is TGCGCCAGCAGCTTGTCTCCAGGGGAAGAGACCCAGTACTTC. Translating gives CASSLSPGEETQYF.

This clonotype occurred many times. V usage is TRBV10-3 and J usage is TRBJ2-2, with D tentatively TRBD1 (6 bases). Germline lookup yields CDR1 ENHRY and CDR2 SYGVKD. The CDR3 length is 14 residues. V was pared by 10 bases and J by 2 bases, with 14 bases between. CDR3 nucleotide sequence: TGTGCCACCAGGACAGCTGTTAACACCGGGGAGCTGTTTTTT. Protein sequence: CATRTAVNTGELFF.

This clonotype appeared many times. This chain joins TRBV20-1 and TRBJ2-7, with a tentative D call TRBD1 (5 bases). Per germline, CDR1 DFQATT and CDR2 SNEGSKA (reference sequence). Trimming pared 2 bases from V and 2 bases from J, leaving 16 bases between. The CDR3 contains 15 residues. CDR3 sequence: CSARQGILGPYEQYF. CDR3 coding DNA: TGCAGTGCTAGACAGGGTATTTTGGGGCCCTACGAGCAGTACTTC.

This clonotype has ten or more counts. This chain joins TRBV6-2 or TRBV6-3 and TRBJ1-2; D not resolved. Trimming cost V 0 bases and J 0 bases, with 17 bases left between them. Per the germline V gene, CDR1 is MNHEY and CDR2 is SVGEGT. This CDR3 spans 18 amino acids. Here the CDR3 DNA reads TGTGCCAGCAGTTACTCGATTCTATGGGAGGATTCTAACTATGGCTACACCTTC. This gives the protein CASSYSILWEDSNYGYTF.

The sample holds many counts of this clonotype. The rearrangement links TRBV9 to TRBJ1-2; a weak D match, TRBD1 (6 bases). Germline assignment: CDR1 SGDLS and CDR2 YYNGEE. Trimming removed 2 bases from V and 8 bases from J, with 10 bases in between. The CDR3 is made up of 12 amino acids. CDR3 sequence reads: CASSVPQGGYTF. DNA for the CDR3: TGTGCCAGCAGCGTGCCACAGGGCGGCTACACCTTC.

Many counts were recorded for this clonotype. The J gene is TRBJ1-1, the V gene TRBV5-4, with 10 bases that match TRBD1. This CDR3 is built from 14 residues. J was trimmed by 3 bases and V by 3 bases; bases with no gene match: 2. CDR1 SGHNT and CDR2 YYREEE come from the germline V gene (reference sequence). In nucleotides, the CDR3 is TGTGCCAGCAGCTGGGGACAGGGGTACACTGAAGCTTTCTTT. Residues: CASSWGQGYTEAFF.

This clonotype appeared many times. The chain is built from TRBV6-5 and TRBJ1-4, with D hard to call. CDR1 and CDR2 (germline): MNHEY, SVGAGI. This CDR3 has 13 residues. V was pared by 2 bases and J by 7 bases, with 8 bases between. CDR3 residues: CASSYGLGEKLFF. The DNA for the CDR3 is TGTGCCAGCAGTTACGGATTGGGTGAAAAACTGTTTTTT.

This clonotype was counted at least ten times. The rearrangement links TRBV10-3 to TRBJ2-7, with 10 bases that match TRBD1. CDR1 is ENHRY, CDR2 SYGVKD, per germline. With V trimmed by 7 bases and J by 6 bases, 12 bases remained unmatched. The CDR3 consists of 15 residues. The CDR3 region is CAIKSTGTGESEQYF. In DNA, the CDR3 is TGTGCCATCAAGTCTACCGGGACAGGGGAATCCGAGCAGTACTTC.

This clonotype was seen repeatedly, ten times or more. The J gene is TRBJ2-1, the V gene TRBV7-9, with TRBD2 matching over 7 bases. Germline values: CDR1 SEHNR, CDR2 FQNEAQ (reference sequence). The CDR3 loop spans 15 amino acids. Trimming at V came to 5 bases and at J to 7 bases, leaving 11 bases not matched to a gene. CDR3 coding DNA: TGTGCCAGCAGCCGCCGGGGCGGGGGTGGGAATGAGCAGTTCTTC. Translated: CASSRRGGGGNEQFF.

This clonotype was seen repeatedly, ten times or more. The chain carries TRBV5-6 and TRBJ2-4; D ambiguous. Germline-derived CDR1 and CDR2 are SGHDT and YYEEEE. The length of the CDR3 is 14 residues. The V end lost 4 bases, the J end lost 1 base, and 9 bases lay between the germline ends. CDR3 DNA: TGTGCCAGCAGCCTTGGGTTGGCCAAAAACATTCAGTACTTC. As protein: CASSLGLAKNIQYF.

This clonotype came up a few times. The CDR3 loop is CASSPRGPAGGEEQFF. DNA of the CDR3: TGCGCCAGCAGTCCGCGGGGCCCAGCGGGGGGGGAGGAGCAGTTCTTC. J is TRBJ2-1 and V is TRBV4-3; 10 bases are shared with TRBD2. Germline values: CDR1 LGHNA, CDR2 YSLEER. The CDR3 has 16 amino acids. The ends lost 6 bases at V and 10 bases at J; junction bases unmatched: 15.

This clonotype was counted many times. The chain couples TRBV5-1 to TRBJ2-2, with D possibly being TRBD1 or TRBD2 (5 bases each). Germline CDR1 is SGHRS and CDR2 is YFSETQ. V was clipped by 1 base and J by 7 bases, with 11 bases between them. There are 14 residues in the CDR3. CDR3 residues: CASSLLPGHGELFF. In nucleotides, the CDR3 is TGCGCCAGCAGCTTGTTGCCGGGGCACGGGGAGCTGTTTTTT.

This clonotype was counted at least ten times. V gene TRBV7-2 combines with J gene TRBJ1-2; 11 nucleotides match TRBD1. Losses at the gene ends were 2 bases for V and 4 bases for J; bases not matched to a gene: 6. The CDR3 runs to 16 residues. Germline V gene sequence: CDR1 SGHTA, CDR2 FQGNSA. In DNA, the CDR3 is TGTGCCAGCAGCTTAAACGGACAGGGGGCATTCTATGGCTACACCTTC. Translation gives CASSLNGQGAFYGYTF. Looking up the rest from reference TRBV7-2 and TRBJ1-2 gives the full variable domain: GAGVSQSPSNKVTEKGKDVELRCDPISGHTALYWYRQSLGQGLEFLIYFQGNSAPDKSGLPSDRFSAERTGGSVSTLTIQRTQQEDSAVYLCASSLNGQGAFYGYTFGSGTRLTVV.

This clonotype was recorded many times. This chain connects TRBV2 to TRBJ2-1, with D unclear. Germline V CDR1 and CDR2: SNHLY, FYNNEI. The germline V and J ends were trimmed by 8 bases and 0 bases, with 23 bases remaining between them. The CDR3 length is 18 residues. The CDR3 loop is CASRQSVNLWSSYNEQFF. In DNA form, the CDR3 reads TGTGCCAGCCGACAAAGTGTTAACCTTTGGAGCTCCTACAATGAGCAGTTCTTC. Variable domain in full (rest from reference TRBV2 and TRBJ2-1): EPEVTQTPSHQVTQMGQEVILRCVPISNHLYFYWYRQILGQKVEFLVSFYNNEISEKSEIFDDQFSVERPDGSNFTLKIRSTKLEDSAMYFCASRQSVNLWSSYNEQFFGPGTRLTVL.

This clonotype has a count of ten or more. The V and J genes are TRBV20-1 and TRBJ2-3, with D possibly matching TRBD2 (6 bases). The V gene lost 6 bases and the J gene lost 2 bases, with 15 bases spanning the gap. The CDR3 covers 14 residues. Germline values: CDR1 DFQATT, CDR2 SNEGSKA (reference sequence). CDR3 coding DNA: TGCAGTGCCGCCCGGGGGTCCATCACAGATACGCAGTATTTT. It is translated as CSAARGSITDTQYF.

This clonotype has ten or more counts. V and J are TRBV12-3 or TRBV12-4 and TRBJ2-3, with D maybe TRBD1 (5 bases). CDR3 length: 14 residues. The V end was cut by 5 bases, the J end by 0 bases, with 9 bases between. The CDR3 region is CASSLRVSTDTQYF. As DNA, the CDR3 is TGTGCCAGCAGTCTCAGGGTTAGCACAGATACGCAGTATTTT.

This clonotype has ten or more counts. This rearrangement joins TRBV5-1 to TRBJ1-6; D not resolved. The CDR3 has 13 residues. Germline V gene sequence: CDR1 SGHRS, CDR2 YFSETQ. The V end was cut by 4 bases, the J end by 8 bases, with 10 bases between. CDR3 nucleotide sequence: TGCGCCAGCAGCCTCATGGGAGATTCACCCCTCCACTTT. The encoded protein is CASSLMGDSPLHF.

This clonotype was counted ten times or more. V is TRBV12-3 or TRBV12-4 and J is TRBJ1-4; no clear D gene. Trimming shortened V by 6 bases and J by 8 bases, and 16 bases separated the two germline ends. This CDR3 has 14 residues. CDR3 sequence reads: CASSPRRAGEKLFF. As DNA, the CDR3 is TGTGCCAGCAGCCCCAGGAGGGCAGGCGAAAAACTGTTTTTT.

This clonotype was counted at least ten times. V and J are TRBV25-1 and TRBJ2-1; 12 nucleotides align to TRBD2. Germline V lookup: CDR1 MGHDK, CDR2 SYGVNS. The CDR3 loop spans 17 amino acids. J gave up 4 bases and V 4 bases, and 8 bases lay outside the gene matches. This CDR3 is CASSATSGGQSYNEQFF. Here the CDR3 DNA reads TGTGCCAGCAGTGCTACTAGCGGGGGGCAATCTTACAATGAGCAGTTCTTC.